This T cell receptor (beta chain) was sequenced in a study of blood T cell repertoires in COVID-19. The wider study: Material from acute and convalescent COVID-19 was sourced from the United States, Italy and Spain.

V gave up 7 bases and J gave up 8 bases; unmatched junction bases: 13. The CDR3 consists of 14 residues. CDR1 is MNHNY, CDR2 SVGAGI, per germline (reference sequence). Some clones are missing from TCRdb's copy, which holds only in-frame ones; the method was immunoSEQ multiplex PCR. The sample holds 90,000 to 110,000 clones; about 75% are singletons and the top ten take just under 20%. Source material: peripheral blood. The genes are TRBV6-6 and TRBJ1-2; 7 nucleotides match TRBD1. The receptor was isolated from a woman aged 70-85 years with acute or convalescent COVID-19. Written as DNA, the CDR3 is TGTGCCAGCATGTCGGACAGGATGCATCACGGCTACACCTTC. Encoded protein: CASMSDRMHHGYTF.